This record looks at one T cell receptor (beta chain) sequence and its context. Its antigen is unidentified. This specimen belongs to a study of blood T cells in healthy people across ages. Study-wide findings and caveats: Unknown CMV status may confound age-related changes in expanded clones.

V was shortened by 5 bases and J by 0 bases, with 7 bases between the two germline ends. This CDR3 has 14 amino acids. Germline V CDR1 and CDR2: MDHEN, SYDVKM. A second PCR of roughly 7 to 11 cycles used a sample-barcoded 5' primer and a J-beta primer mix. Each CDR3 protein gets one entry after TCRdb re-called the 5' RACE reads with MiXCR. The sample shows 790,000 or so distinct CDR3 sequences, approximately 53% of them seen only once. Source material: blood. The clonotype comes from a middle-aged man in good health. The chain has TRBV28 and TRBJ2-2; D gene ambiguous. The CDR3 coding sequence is TGTGCCAGCAGTACTTCTCCGAACACCGGGGAGCTGTTTTTT. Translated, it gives CASSTSPNTGELFF.